This T cell receptor beta chain was identified in a study of blood T cell repertoires in COVID-19. Method: immunoSEQ multiplex PCR; TCRdb's copy keeps in-frame clones and lacks some. The sample contains about 54,000 clones, approximately 88% of which appear only once. Input material: peripheral blood. The TCR sequence derives from a human donor in a cohort sampled during active COVID-19.

CDR3 nucleotides: TGTGCCAGCAGTTCCCTAGCGGATTTCCAGGATACGCAGTATTTT. Translation: CASSSLADFQDTQYF. The V gene is TRBV6-2 or TRBV6-3, the J gene TRBJ2-3; 7 nucleotides align to TRBD2. The CDR3 length is 15 residues. Germline CDR1 reads MNHEY; CDR2 reads SVGEGT. Trimming at V came to 4 bases and at J to 6 bases, leaving 10 bases not matched to a gene.